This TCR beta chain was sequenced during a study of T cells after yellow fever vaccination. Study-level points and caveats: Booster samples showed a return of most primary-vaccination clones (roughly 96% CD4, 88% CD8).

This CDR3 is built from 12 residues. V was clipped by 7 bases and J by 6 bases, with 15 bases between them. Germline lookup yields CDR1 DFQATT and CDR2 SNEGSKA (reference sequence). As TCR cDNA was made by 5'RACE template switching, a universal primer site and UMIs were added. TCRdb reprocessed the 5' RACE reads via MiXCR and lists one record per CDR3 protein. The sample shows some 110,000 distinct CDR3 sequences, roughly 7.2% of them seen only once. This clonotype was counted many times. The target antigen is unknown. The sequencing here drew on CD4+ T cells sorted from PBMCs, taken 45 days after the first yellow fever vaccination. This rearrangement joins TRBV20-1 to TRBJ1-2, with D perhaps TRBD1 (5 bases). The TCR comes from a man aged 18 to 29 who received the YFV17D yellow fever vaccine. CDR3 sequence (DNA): TGCAGTGTCACGGGGACTAAAAATGGCTACACCTTC. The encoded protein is CSVTGTKNGYTF.